The 10 T cell receptor beta chains in this list originate from one sample, sequenced in a study of cytomegalovirus exposure and HLA in healthy donors (TCRdb year 2017). To prepare the library, the immunoSEQ multiplex PCR assay was applied. A mixture of 60 forward primers for TCR Vbeta segments and 13 reverse primers for TCR Jbeta segments was used in the multiplex PCR. This is the immuneACCESS table as TCRdb keeps it, with only in-frame sequences that have V and J called. A part of the clones is gone; compared with another copy, unresolved V genes explain less than half, and the rest is unexplained. Across this sample there are approximately 180,000 clones, with around 84% seen only once. Together, the top ten hold roughly 1.9% of the sample. Sequencing was performed on PBMCs. The receptors shown here come from a young woman in good health and CMV-seronegative.

V usage is TRBV4-1 and J usage is TRBJ2-7, with a tentative D call TRBD2 (5 bases). This CDR3 is 14 amino acids long. V lost 4 bases and J lost 6, with 16 bases in between. Germline CDR1 reads MGHRA; CDR2 reads YSYEKL. In DNA, the CDR3 is TGCGCCAGCAGCCCCCGACGGGAATGGGGCGAGCAGTACTTC. Amino acids: CASSPRREWGEQYF.

This clone has only a few counts. This chain uses TRBV4-1 with TRBJ2-1; no definite D call. CDR1 and CDR2 from the germline V gene are MGHRA and YSYEKL. This CDR3 is built from 14 residues. The V and J ends lost 2 bases and 2 bases respectively, with 7 bases between them. CDR3 nucleotides: TGCGCCAGCAGCCAAACAACGACCTACAATGAGCAGTTCTTC. This codes for CASSQTTTYNEQFF.

V gene TRBV6-1 combines with J gene TRBJ2-2; perhaps TRBD1 as D (6 bases). The germline V gene encodes CDR1 MNHNS and CDR2 SASEGT. Trimming removed 5 bases at V and 9 bases at J, with 13 bases between. The CDR3 is made up of 13 amino acids. CDR3 amino acids: CASSLQGLRELFF. CDR3 nucleotides: TGTGCCAGCAGTCTACAGGGTCTCAGGGAGCTGTTTTTT.

This rearrangement joins TRBV6-1 to TRBJ2-7, with 7 bases fitting TRBD2. The J segment lost 3 bases and the V segment lost 9 bases, leaving 8 bases of the junction unmatched. This CDR3 has 13 amino acids. Germline-derived CDR1 and CDR2 are MNHNS and SASEGT. CDR3 in amino acids: CASRPGRGYEQYF. CDR3 nucleotide sequence: TGTGCCAGTCGCCCGGGGAGGGGCTACGAGCAGTACTTC.

The chain's CDR3 is CASSTDTSNQPQHF. In nucleotides, the CDR3 is TGTGCCAGTAGTACGGACACCAGCAATCAGCCCCAGCATTTT. This rearrangement joins TRBV19 to TRBJ1-5; D possibly corresponds to TRBD1 (5 bases). CDR1 is LNHDA and CDR2 is SQIVND in the germline V gene (reference sequence). V lost 4 bases to trimming and J lost 1 base, with 8 bases between them. The CDR3 extends over 14 amino acids.

This clone was seen a handful of times. The chain is built from TRBV6-5 and TRBJ1-2; 7 nucleotides agree with TRBD1. The CDR3 loop spans 14 amino acids. Unmatched junction bases numbered 4, after V lost 4 bases and J lost 2 bases. Germline-derived CDR1 and CDR2 are MNHEY and SVGAGI. The CDR3 sequence: CASSFGTDNYGYTF. The CDR3 DNA follows: TGTGCCAGCAGTTTTGGGACAGACAACTATGGCTACACCTTC.

The chain has TRBV7-2 and TRBJ1-6; D remains unclear. The CDR3 has 14 amino acids. V was trimmed by 7 bases and J by 8 bases, leaving 15 bases between them. In germline, CDR1 is SGHTA, CDR2 FQGNSA. CDR3 bases: TGTGCCAGCACCCAAAACGGGTTAGATTCACCCCTCCACTTT. Its translation is CASTQNGLDSPLHF.

This chain joins TRBV5-4 and TRBJ1-4, with a possible D match to TRBD1 (6 bases). Trimming shortened V by 4 bases and J by 3 bases, and 13 bases separated the two germline ends. This CDR3 has 15 amino acids. Germline V gene sequence: CDR1 SGHNT, CDR2 YYREEE (reference sequence). Here the CDR3 DNA reads TGTGCCAGCAGCGCACTGGACAGAGCTAATGAAAAACTGTTTTTT. As protein: CASSALDRANEKLFF.

The chain recombines TRBV6-5 with TRBJ1-4; 10 positions agree with TRBD1. Losses at the gene ends were 7 bases for V and 7 bases for J; bases not matched to a gene: 6. The CDR3 is 14 amino acids. CDR1 is MNHEY, CDR2 SVGAGI, per germline. CDR3 coding DNA: TGTGCCAGCACCCGGGACAGGGGTAGTGAAAAACTGTTTTTT. It encodes CASTRDRGSEKLFF.

In DNA form, the CDR3 reads TGTGCCAGCAGCTTAGCGCTCGGTGGTTCACCCCTCCACTTT. Translation gives CASSLALGGSPLHF. V is TRBV7-9 and J is TRBJ1-6; D is ambiguous. Trimming shortened V by 0 bases and J by 9 bases, and 9 bases separated the two germline ends. Per germline, CDR1 SEHNR and CDR2 FQNEAQ (reference sequence). This CDR3 contains 14 residues. The complete variable domain, with remaining parts taken from reference TRBV7-9 and TRBJ1-6, reads DTGVSQNPRHKITKRGQNVTFRCDPISEHNRLYWYRQTLGQGPEFLTYFQNEAQLEKSRLLSDRFSAERPKGSFSTLEIQRTEQGDSAMYLCASSLALGGSPLHFGNGTRLTVT.